The text below deals with one T cell receptor beta chain. Its antigen is currently unknown. These data come from a study of T-cell reconstitution after alpha-beta-depleted transplantation in children. Study-wide results and limits: At day 60, the high TCRbeta diversity found in some patients originated from recipient T cells and thymic progenitors that had survived.

CDR3 length equals 15 residues. CDR1 and CDR2 from the germline V gene are SGHTA and FQGTGA. V was trimmed by 5 bases and J by 3 bases, leaving 14 bases between them. Unique molecular identifiers tagged the TCRbeta library. Each CDR3 protein is one row after TCRdb ran MiXCR on the PCR reads. The sample yields about 340,000 distinct CDR3 sequences, roughly 15% seen once. Sequences were derived from PBMCs, mostly from graft donor cells, sampled 360 days after TCRalphabeta/CD19-depleted stem cell transplant. This sequence originates from a male patient between 2 and 10 years old who had a stem cell transplant for acute lymphoblastic leukemia, so the T cells may come from the graft donor. The J gene is TRBJ2-1, the V gene TRBV7-3, with a possible D match to TRBD2 (6 bases). CDR3 region: CASSPQSGRYNEQFF. Written as DNA, the CDR3 is TGTGCCAGCAGCCCCCAAAGCGGGCGCTACAATGAGCAGTTCTTC.